Listed below are T cell receptor beta chains from one sample, sequenced in a study of spatial heterogeneity in lung cancer. One entry per CDR3 protein, called by TCRdb with MiXCR from the 5' RACE reads. The sample includes 3,200 or so distinct CDR3 sequences, approximately 12% seen only once; the top ten take 8.1%. The sequenced sample was lung tumor tissue, obtained at surgery. Every receptor here comes from a male donor with early-stage non-small cell lung cancer. CDR3s include the opening cysteine and the closing phenylalanine or tryptophan.

V gene	J gene	CDR3 protein
TRBV5-1	TRBJ1-1	CASSPYGNEAFF
TRBV6-6	TRBJ1-4	CASSYSTGGREKLFF
TRBV4-2	TRBJ2-7	CASSQDRPASYEQYF
TRBV12-3/TRBV12-4	TRBJ2-2	CASRTGARTGELFF
TRBV14	TRBJ1-2	CASSATGIVTNGYTF
TRBV5-6	TRBJ2-5	CASSLKGLTGPFSEETQYF
TRBV12-3/TRBV12-4	TRBJ2-2	CASSPVGGGELFF
TRBV20-1	TRBJ1-4	CSAPTSLGAEKLFF
TRBV7-9	TRBJ1-1	CASSPPGGAAEAFF
TRBV4-3	TRBJ1-3	CASSQEGSSGNTIYF
TRBV7-2	TRBJ1-2	CASSGTARDGYTF
TRBV20-1	TRBJ2-5	CSARRASGDQETQYF
TRBV3-1	TRBJ2-7	CASSQVRREQYF
TRBV7-2	TRBJ2-2	CASSLMGGPGTGELFF
TRBV20-1	TRBJ1-1	CSASKFGLTEAFF
TRBV5-6	TRBJ2-1	CASSYGQPNEQFF
TRBV12-3/TRBV12-4	TRBJ2-7	CASSRLAYEQYF
TRBV28	TRBJ2-7	CASKWTGVAYEQYF
TRBV4-1	TRBJ2-1	CASSQESGLASYNEQFF
TRBV19	TRBJ2-3	CASSMRWNRQGQASDTQYF
TRBV6-2/TRBV6-3	TRBJ1-1	CASSYSMGWAFF
TRBV5-6	TRBJ1-1	CASSPSTGTEAFF
TRBV7-9	TRBJ1-1	CASSLNMKAEAFF
TRBV7-9	TRBJ1-5	CASSHTTGSGQPQHF
TRBV24-1	TRBJ1-1	CATSDPGGSEAFF
TRBV5-1	TRBJ1-2	CASSLVPGQKAYGYTF
TRBV7-9	TRBJ1-5	CASSSRRGQPQHF
TRBV12-3/TRBV12-4	TRBJ1-1	CASISQADTEAFF
TRBV18	TRBJ1-2	CASSPSGQGRNYGYTF
TRBV18	TRBJ1-3	CASSPRDPGNTIYF
TRBV29-1	TRBJ2-1	CSVPRAGDNNEQFF
TRBV7-2	TRBJ2-3	CASSFTSGGAERDTQYF
TRBV6-6	TRBJ1-2	CASRNSPREGGYTF
TRBV6-5	TRBJ2-3	CASSVGTAYTDTQYF
TRBV30	TRBJ2-1	CAGEFGSGGLDEQFF
TRBV20-1	TRBJ2-2	CSARVNTGELFF